The 3 T cell receptor beta chains in this list originate from one sample, sequenced in a study of identical twins listed by TCRdb under 2016. The protocol used for the library was 5' RACE. Sequencing was carried out with an Illumina HiSeq 2000. Clones were called with MiXCR by TCRdb after fastp trimmed the public reads at Q25, and only in-frame beta chains were retained. CDR3 protein duplicates are merged, each entry listing the most common genes and DNA. The sample yields 420,000 or so distinct CDR3 sequences; about 18% were counted once. Jointly, the top ten make up 9.5% to 15% of the sample. Sequencing was done on a sample of naive T cells sorted from blood. The cell subset or site label corresponds to: cells isolated with a human naive T-cell isolation kit. The source of these receptors is a man aged 45-65 years in good health.

The V gene is TRBV12-3 or TRBV12-4, the J gene TRBJ1-1; 9 bases are a match to TRBD1. The CDR3 runs 18 residues. The V and J ends lost 6 bases and 4 bases, in that order; junction bases with no gene match: 18. The CDR3 here is CASRNRGRGMVRTTEAFF. The CDR3 DNA is TGTGCCAGCAGGAACAGGGGGCGCGGGATGGTGAGAACCACTGAAGCTTTCTTT.

This clonotype was counted at least ten times. This sequence joins TRBV4-3 and TRBJ2-5, with D perhaps TRBD1 (5 bases). This CDR3 is 14 amino acids long. Germline V lookup: CDR1 LGHNA, CDR2 YSLEER. Trimming removed 0 bases from V and 3 bases from J, with 8 bases in between. CDR3 bases: TGCGCCAGCAGCCAAGATATAGGGGAAGAGACCCAGTACTTC. This translates into CASSQDIGEETQYF.

This clonotype was counted at least ten times. The chain employs TRBV28 and TRBJ1-5; D is uncertain. V was pared by 1 base and J by 0 bases, with 4 bases between. This CDR3 comprises 14 residues. From germline, CDR1 is MDHEN and CDR2 SYDVKM. The CDR3 DNA sequence: TGTGCCAGCAGTTTATCCTATAGCAATCAGCCCCAGCATTTT. Its protein product is CASSLSYSNQPQHF.